The 30 T cell receptor beta chains below all came from one sample that was sequenced in a study of STAT5B mutations in CD4+ large granular lymphocyte leukemia. Assay: immunoSEQ multiplex PCR; the TCRdb copy retains only in-frame clones and omits some. The data contain about 34,000 clones, roughly three quarters of them seen just once; the ten biggest clones take up approximately 2.7%. The sample taken for sequencing was CD4+ T cells from blood buffy coats. These receptors were collected from a human donor in good health.

V is TRBV5-8 and J is TRBJ2-4; D uncertain. There are 16 residues in the CDR3. V lost 4 bases and J lost 0, with 14 bases in between. Germline V gene lookup returns CDR1 SGHTS and CDR2 YDEGEE. The CDR3 DNA reads TGTGCCAGCAGCCTGCACGGCGCTTTAGCCAAAAACATTCAGTACTTC. Translated, it gives CASSLHGALAKNIQYF. The complete variable domain, with remaining parts taken from reference TRBV5-8 and TRBJ2-4, reads EAGVTQSPTHLIKTRGQQATLRCSPISGHTSVYWYQQALGLGLQFLLWYDEGEERNRGNFPPRFSGRQFPNYSSELNVNALELEDSALYLCASSLHGALAKNIQYFGAGTRLSVL.

This clone was seen more than once but under ten times. The rearrangement uses TRBV27 and TRBJ1-1; 8 nucleotides line up with TRBD1. Germline assignment: CDR1 MNHEY and CDR2 SMNVEV (reference sequence). V lost 5 bases, J lost 1 base, and 12 bases stayed unmatched. This CDR3 contains 17 residues. This CDR3 is CASSPRLRGPTNTEAFF. The CDR3 nucleotides are TGTGCCAGCAGTCCCCGTCTCAGGGGGCCGACGAACACTGAAGCTTTCTTT.

V gene TRBV7-9 combines with J gene TRBJ1-5; tentatively, D is TRBD1 (5 bases). The CDR3 has 15 amino acids. Germline V gene lookup returns CDR1 SEHNR and CDR2 FQNEAQ (reference sequence). Between the trimmed V and J ends, which lost 1 base and 4 bases, there was a span of 11 bases. The CDR3 DNA is TGTGCCAGCAGCTTAGGGGCAGGGCAGAATCAGCCCCAGCATTTT. Residues: CASSLGAGQNQPQHF.

This clone has a single count. The J gene is TRBJ1-4, the V gene TRBV25-1; D possibly corresponds to TRBD1 (5 bases). CDR3 size: 15 residues. V was pared by 3 bases and J by 4 bases, with 12 bases between. Looked up from germline, CDR1 is MGHDK and CDR2 is SYGVNS. The CDR3 reads CASSDTRQLNEKLFF. DNA for the CDR3: TGTGCCAGCAGTGACACACGACAGCTTAATGAAAAACTGTTTTTT. Full variable domain (outside the CDR3, taken from reference TRBV25-1 and TRBJ1-4): EADIYQTPRYLVIGTGKKITLECSQTMGHDKMYWYQQDPGMELHLIHYSYGVNSTEKGDLSSESTVSRIRTEHFPLTLESARPSHTSQYLCASSDTRQLNEKLFFGSGTQLSVL.

This clone was counted a few times. The chain is built from TRBV5-4 and TRBJ2-1, with 7 nucleotides matching TRBD1. Germline trimming cut 2 bases from V and 0 bases from J; bases unmatched to any gene: 5. CDR1 and CDR2 (germline): SGHNT, YYREEE (reference sequence). The CDR3 covers 16 residues. In nucleotides, the CDR3 is TGTGCCAGCAGCTTAGGGGGACAGACCTCCTACAATGAGCAGTTCTTC. This codes for CASSLGGQTSYNEQFF.

The CDR3 loop is CASSLAVNYGYTF. In DNA form, the CDR3 reads TGCGCCAGCAGCTTGGCTGTAAACTATGGCTACACCTTC. The V and J genes are TRBV5-1 and TRBJ1-2; D call uncertain. CDR3 size: 13 residues. The V and J ends lost 0 bases and 2 bases respectively, with 5 bases between them. Germline CDR1 and CDR2: SGHRS and YFSETQ.

The chain combines TRBV7-9 with TRBJ2-3; D is perhaps TRBD1 (5 bases). The CDR3 covers 15 residues. V shed 3 bases and J shed 2 bases, with 12 bases lying between them. Germline V lookup: CDR1 SEHNR, CDR2 FQNEAQ (reference sequence). The CDR3 bases are TGTGCCAGCAGCTTGGGCAGGGCGTACACAGATACGCAGTATTTT. As protein: CASSLGRAYTDTQYF.

This clone was seen once. A read error may produce the germline difference seen at one junction end. The chain employs TRBV4-1 and TRBJ2-7, with 9 bases aligning to TRBD2. CDR1 and CDR2 (germline): MGHRA, YSYEKL. The CDR3 length is 18 residues. CDR3 protein: CASSQGLLSGGSSNEQYF. The CDR3, as DNA: TGCGCCAGCAGCCAAGGCCTCTTGAGCGGGGGGTCCTCCAACGAGCAGTACTTC.

The chain carries TRBV27 and TRBJ1-1, with 7 positions matching TRBD1. CDR1 is MNHEY, CDR2 SMNVEV, per germline (reference sequence). The V gene end was trimmed by 6 bases and the J gene end by 0 bases; junction bases not matched to a gene: 16. The CDR3 runs 18 residues. CDR3 DNA sequence: TGTGCCAGCAGGGGGTTCGGCGACAGGGTGTTCATGAACACTGAAGCTTTCTTT. Its translation is CASRGFGDRVFMNTEAFF.

The rearrangement links TRBV11-2 to TRBJ1-1, with D tentatively TRBD1 (6 bases). Germline lookup yields CDR1 SGHAT and CDR2 FQNNGV. This CDR3 has 13 residues. The V end lost 5 bases, the J end lost 7 bases, and 14 bases lay between the germline ends. DNA for the CDR3: TGTGCCAGCAGCCACAGGGAGGGGGGTGAAGCTTTCTTT. This codes for CASSHREGGEAFF.

V usage is TRBV7-8 and J usage is TRBJ2-7; D remains unclear. CDR3 length equals 13 residues. The germline gives CDR1 SGHVS, CDR2 FQNEAQ. V was cut by 1 base and J by 4 bases, with 8 bases left in between. CDR3 sequence reads: CASSLEFKYEQYF. For the CDR3, the DNA is TGTGCCAGCAGCTTAGAATTTAAGTACGAGCAGTACTTC. Full variable domain (outside the CDR3, taken from reference TRBV7-8 and TRBJ2-7): GAGVSQSPRYKVAKRGQDVALRCDPISGHVSLFWYQQALGQGPEFLTYFQNEAQLDKSGLPSDRFFAERPEGSVSTLKIQRTQQEDSAVYLCASSLEFKYEQYFGPGTRLTVT.

This clone occurred a few times. The chain joins TRBV5-1 to TRBJ2-6; D is undetermined. The CDR3 spans 16 residues. The V end lost 1 base, the J end lost 3 bases, and 11 bases lay between the germline ends. The germline V gene has CDR1 SGHRS and CDR2 YFSETQ. The CDR3 protein is CASSLNYGLGANVLTF. For the CDR3, the DNA is TGCGCCAGCAGCTTGAATTACGGGCTTGGGGCCAACGTCCTGACTTTC.

V is TRBV10-3 and J is TRBJ2-3, with 9 bases identical to TRBD2. Germline trimming cut 7 bases from V and 3 bases from J; bases unmatched to any gene: 2. CDR3 length: 13 amino acids. Germline CDR1 reads ENHRY; CDR2 reads SYGVKD. The CDR3 DNA reads TGTGCCATCAAGACTAGCGGAACAGATACGCAGTATTTT. Its translation is CAIKTSGTDTQYF.

The CDR3 here is CASSPQWTPGEQYF. The CDR3 DNA sequence: TGTGCCAGCAGCCCTCAGTGGACCCCTGGGGAGCAGTACTTC. V is TRBV7-7 and J is TRBJ2-7; no clear D gene. Trimming pared 5 bases from V and 7 bases from J, leaving 18 bases between. CDR3 length: 14 residues. Germline values: CDR1 SSHAT, CDR2 FNYEAQ (reference sequence). The variable domain in full, with the rest retrieved from reference TRBV7-7 and TRBJ2-7, is GAGVSQSPRYKVTKRGQDVTLRCDPISSHATLYWYQQALGQGPEFLTYFNYEAQPDKSGLPSDRFSAERPEGSISTLTIQRTEQRDSAMYRCASSPQWTPGEQYFGPGTRLTVT.

This clone was seen a few times. The chain combines TRBV30 with TRBJ1-4; D is perhaps TRBD1 (5 bases). V lost 3 bases to trimming and J lost 2 bases, with 10 bases between them. Per germline, CDR1 GTSNPN and CDR2 SVGIG (reference sequence). CDR3 length: 14 residues. CDR3 sequence (DNA): TGTGCCTGGAGATCCGGGGCCACTAATGAAAAACTGTTTTTT. Protein sequence: CAWRSGATNEKLFF.

This clone was picked up a small number of times. The rearrangement joins TRBV18 to TRBJ1-2; D is perhaps TRBD1 (5 bases). Germline assignment: CDR1 KGHSH and CDR2 LQKENI. V lost 1 base to trimming and J lost 2 bases, with 17 bases between them. The CDR3 extends over 17 amino acids. The CDR3 loop reads CASSPQGLMAANYGYTF. CDR3 coding DNA: TGTGCCAGCTCACCACAGGGACTTATGGCCGCGAACTATGGCTACACCTTC.

The V and J genes are TRBV7-3 and TRBJ1-1, with D unclear. V was shortened by 2 bases and J by 1 base, with 8 bases between the two germline ends. This CDR3 contains 14 residues. CDR1 SGHTA and CDR2 FQGTGA come from the germline V gene. CDR3 loop: CASSLGGPNTEAFF. The CDR3 DNA is TGTGCCAGCAGCTTAGGAGGGCCGAACACTGAAGCTTTCTTT.

The V call is TRBV7-8, the J call TRBJ2-7, with 11 bases identical to TRBD2. V lost 4 bases and J lost 2; bases outside the gene matches: 4. Germline CDR1 and CDR2: SGHVS and FQNEAQ. The CDR3 sequence is 15 residues long. The CDR3, as DNA: TGTGCCAGCAGCTGGCGACTAGCGGGGACCTACGAGCAGTACTTC. This gives the protein CASSWRLAGTYEQYF.

This clone was detected a few times. The chain carries TRBV5-4 and TRBJ1-1; D not resolved. The germline CDR1 and CDR2 sequences are SGHNT and YYREEE (reference sequence). V was trimmed by 4 bases and J by 6 bases, leaving 16 bases between them. This CDR3 is 14 amino acids long. CDR3 sequence reads: CASSPKMTGAEAFF. The CDR3 bases are TGTGCCAGCAGCCCAAAGATGACCGGGGCTGAAGCTTTCTTT. Based on the CDR3 plus reference TRBV5-4 and TRBJ1-1, the full variable domain is ETGVTQSPTHLIKTRGQQVTLRCSSQSGHNTVSWYQQALGQGPQFIFQYYREEENGRGNFPPRFSGLQFPNYSSELNVNALELDDSALYLCASSPKMTGAEAFFGQGTRLTVV.

This chain links TRBV4-3 with TRBJ2-2; D is unresolved. V lost 4 bases and J 6 bases, leaving 12 bases between the germline ends. The germline gives CDR1 LGHNA, CDR2 YSLEER. This CDR3 spans 14 amino acids. CDR3 region: CASSPTVPPGELFF. CDR3 nucleotide sequence: TGCGCCAGCAGCCCAACCGTCCCACCCGGGGAGCTGTTTTTT.

The table lists this clone with a few counts. The V call is TRBV6-5, the J call TRBJ2-7, with TRBD1 matching 8 bases. Germline assignment: CDR1 MNHEY and CDR2 SVGAGI. The CDR3 extends over 13 amino acids. With 7 bases clipped from V and 1 base from J, the junction kept 3 bases outside the gene matches. Here the CDR3 reads CASTRQGSYEQYF. The CDR3 nucleotides are TGTGCCAGCACCCGACAGGGGTCCTACGAGCAGTACTTC.

This chain joins TRBV9 and TRBJ2-1, with TRBD2 matching over 11 bases. The CDR3 contains 14 residues. The trim removed 3 bases at V and 7 bases at J, leaving 3 bases unmatched. Germline lookup yields CDR1 SGDLS and CDR2 YYNGEE. CDR3 residues: CASSGGLAVNEQFF. The CDR3 nucleotides are TGTGCCAGCAGCGGGGGACTAGCGGTAAATGAGCAGTTCTTC.

The chain has TRBV19 and TRBJ2-2; 9 nucleotides match TRBD1. The V gene's germline CDR1 is LNHDA and CDR2 SQIVND (reference sequence). The CDR3 has 15 amino acids. With V trimmed by 3 bases and J by 6 bases, 5 bases remained unmatched. The CDR3 here is CASSIRTGAAGELFF. CDR3 bases: TGTGCCAGTAGTATCAGGACAGGGGCGGCCGGGGAGCTGTTTTTT.

This chain links TRBV7-2 with TRBJ1-4; TRBD1 matches 10 bases. CDR3 length equals 15 residues. The germline V gene has CDR1 SGHTA and CDR2 FQGNSA. J lost 5 bases, V lost 5 bases, and 5 bases had no gene match. The CDR3 DNA sequence: TGTGCCAGCAGCGTGGGACAGGGGCGAAATGAAAAACTGTTTTTT. It encodes CASSVGQGRNEKLFF.

The rearrangement uses TRBV30 and TRBJ2-5; D is unclear. The V gene lost 4 bases and the J gene lost 1 base, with 10 bases spanning the gap. Germline V gives CDR1 GTSNPN, CDR2 SVGIG (reference sequence). This CDR3 spans 13 amino acids. The CDR3 sequence: CAWNGIFQETQYF. As DNA, the CDR3 is TGTGCCTGGAACGGCATCTTCCAAGAGACCCAGTACTTC.

Here the CDR3 DNA reads TGTGCCAGCAGCGGAACAGGGATTGGCCAGCCCCAGCATTTT. Translating gives CASSGTGIGQPQHF. This chain joins TRBV2 and TRBJ1-5, with D possibly TRBD1 on 6 matching bases. Trimming cost V 6 bases and J 7 bases, with 16 bases left between them. CDR1 is SNHLY, CDR2 FYNNEI, per germline. The CDR3 runs to 14 residues.

In its sample, this clone was seen a few times. This chain connects TRBV7-9 to TRBJ1-4; tentatively, D is TRBD1 (5 bases). The length of the CDR3 is 14 residues. The V end was cut by 4 bases, the J end by 4 bases, with 10 bases between. Germline CDR1 SEHNR, CDR2 FQNEAQ (reference sequence). This chain's CDR3 is CASSSGLFNEKLFF. As DNA, the CDR3 is TGTGCCAGCAGCTCGGGACTGTTTAATGAAAAACTGTTTTTT. Based on the CDR3 plus reference TRBV7-9 and TRBJ1-4, the full variable domain is DTGVSQNPRHKITKRGQNVTFRCDPISEHNRLYWYRQTLGQGPEFLTYFQNEAQLEKSRLLSDRFSAERPKGSFSTLEIQRTEQGDSAMYLCASSSGLFNEKLFFGSGTQLSVL.

This sequence joins TRBV4-2 and TRBJ2-1; a weak D match, TRBD2 (6 bases). CDR1 and CDR2 (germline): LGHNA, YNFKEQ. The V end was cut by 4 bases, the J end by 0 bases, with 10 bases between. The length of the CDR3 is 15 residues. The CDR3: CASSLAGSSYNEQFF. The CDR3 DNA is TGTGCCAGCAGCCTGGCGGGGAGCTCCTACAATGAGCAGTTCTTC.

This clone has more than one count but fewer than ten. In DNA, the CDR3 is TGCAGCGCCCCGACAGGGGGCGGCTATGGCTACACCTTC. Its translation is CSAPTGGGYGYTF. This chain uses TRBV29-1 with TRBJ1-2; 10 positions agree with TRBD1. The trim removed 7 bases at V and 4 bases at J, leaving 6 bases unmatched. The CDR3 spans 13 residues. The germline gives CDR1 SQVTM, CDR2 ANQGSEA.

This clone occurred a few times. The J gene is TRBJ1-2, the V gene TRBV6-4; 10 nucleotides match TRBD1. CDR1 and CDR2 (germline): MRHNA, SNTAGT. The trim removed 6 bases at V and 5 bases at J, leaving 6 bases unmatched. The CDR3 is 14 residues long. In nucleotides, the CDR3 is TGTGCCAGCAGCCCTGACAGGGGGCCTTATGGCTACACCTTC. This gives the protein CASSPDRGPYGYTF.